This TCR beta chain was profiled in a study of follicular helper T cells after annual influenza vaccination. Study in general: Sampling occurred days 0, 7 and 28 after each influenza vaccination. Whole-study findings and limits: Recurrent ICOS+CD38+ cTfh clonotypes included tetramer and AIM influenza-specific ones.

Time point meaning: 2015-2016 season, 7 days after influenza vaccination. Before and after seasonal inactivated influenza vaccination, adults gave blood for sorting CD4 subsets for sequencing. The germline CDR1 and CDR2 sequences are LNHDA and SQIVND (reference sequence). V gave up 3 bases and J gave up 7 bases; unmatched junction bases: 9. This CDR3 region has 17 residues. Worth noting for this clone: The antigen is unknown.

Method: immunoSEQ multiplex PCR; TCRdb's copy keeps in-frame clones and lacks some. The table shows roughly 600 clones, with 81% occurring only once. Sample: CXCR5+ CD38+ circulating T follicular helper cells from blood, taken 7 days after influenza vaccination. Subset denoted: circulating Tfh, non-naive CD4+CXCR5+PD-1+ (ICOS+CD38+ or ICOS-CD38-). The sequence was obtained from an adult who received the influenza vaccine. V gene TRBV19 combines with J gene TRBJ2-1, with 13 bases that match TRBD2. CDR3 sequence (DNA): TGTGCCAGTAGTATCTGGACTAGCGGGAGAAGGGGAAATGAGCAGTTCTTC. Translating gives CASSIWTSGRRGNEQFF.